These 15 T cell receptor beta chains were all obtained from the same sample, sequenced in a study of T cell clonality in common variable immunodeficiency (dated by TCRdb to about 2015). Here is what the overall study found, with its caveats: Reportedly, TCRbeta sequences from CVID had fewer deletions and N-nucleotide insertions, and highly modified clones with 13 or more V deletions were absent from CVID.

The library came from the immunoSEQ multiplex PCR assay. The source is immuneACCESS, and TCRdb retained only in-frame sequences with V and J called. Part of the clones is not carried over; for the studies checked, unresolved V genes explain less than half of this, and the remainder is unexplained. This sample shows 40,000 to 50,000 clones, and none of them turns up only once. Jointly, the top ten make up approximately 6% of the sample. These TCRs' antigens remain unknown. Sequenced input: peripheral blood mononuclear cells. These receptors were obtained from a human donor with common variable immunodeficiency.

Ten or more counts support this clone. The observed sequence ends 3 residues before the CDR3 terminus, with the missing tail filled in from the germline J gene. V gene TRBV20-1 combines with J gene TRBJ2-3; TRBD2 matches at 12 bases. J lost 0 bases, V lost 5 bases, and 9 bases had no gene match. CDR1 is DFQATT and CDR2 is SNEGSKA in the germline V gene (reference sequence). The CDR3 runs 17 residues. The CDR3 loop is CSAGTGTSGLSTDTQYF. CDR3 bases read: TGCAGTGCTGGGACCGGGACTAGCGGGCTCAGCACAGATACG.

This clone was found a few times. The read ends 3 residues early relative to the CDR3; the germline J gene fills the gap. V and J are TRBV20-1 and TRBJ2-5; D remains unclear. Per germline, CDR1 DFQATT and CDR2 SNEGSKA (reference sequence). Trimming removed 3 bases at V and 3 bases at J, with 5 bases between. CDR3 length equals 11 residues. Partial CDR3 DNA: TGCAGTGCTAGGCAGGAAGAGACC. Protein product: CSARQEET. The whole CDR3 sequence is CSARQEETQYF.

This clone turned up a few times. Read data end 3 residues before the CDR3 end; the end is taken from the germline J gene. V gene TRBV19 combines with J gene TRBJ2-6, with 7 positions matching TRBD2. Germline V lookup: CDR1 LNHDA, CDR2 SQIVND (reference sequence). V lost 6 bases to trimming and J lost 0 bases; unmatched junction nucleotides: 20. CDR3 length equals 21 residues. The covered CDR3 bases are TGTGCCAGTAGCCCCCTCCCCAGCGGGACGAAGGGGATCTCTGGGGCCAACGTC. Translating gives CASSPLPSGTKGISGANV. The entire CDR3 protein reads CASSPLPSGTKGISGANVLTF. The full variable domain, rest sourced from reference TRBV19 and TRBJ2-6, is DGGITQSPKYLFRKEGQNVTLSCEQNLNHDAMYWYRQDPGQGLRLIYYSQIVNDFQKGDIAEGYSVSREKKESFPLTVTSAQKNPTAFYLCASSPLPSGTKGISGANVLTFGAGSRLTVL.

This clone has only a few counts. This CDR3 reads CSVGAAPQETQYF. The CDR3 bases that were read are TGCAGCGTTGGGGCAGCACCCCAAGAGACC. V is TRBV29-1 and J is TRBJ2-5, with D uncertain. The read finishes 3 residues shy of the CDR3 end, and the germline J gene is used to complete it. Trimming cost V 4 bases and J 1 base, with 10 bases left between them. Germline V gene lookup returns CDR1 SQVTM and CDR2 ANQGSEA. The CDR3 has 13 residues.

This clone was detected ten times or more. The read halts 3 residues ahead of the CDR3 end, with the missing end drawn from the germline J gene. The chain employs TRBV7-2 and TRBJ1-1; D unresolved. Trimming removed 5 bases from V and 0 bases from J, with 10 bases in between. The CDR3 covers 14 residues. Per the germline V gene, CDR1 is SGHTA and CDR2 is FQGNSA. CDR3 DNA, as far as it was read: TGTGCCAGCAGCCCCAGGAGAATGAACACTGAA. Amino acid sequence: CASSPRRMNTE. The entire CDR3 protein reads CASSPRRMNTEAFF.

Concerning this clone: The missing CDR3 end, 3 residues past where the read stops, is filled in from the germline J gene. This chain joins TRBV20-1 and TRBJ1-6; D gene ambiguous. V was cut by 3 bases and J by 5 bases, with 11 bases left in between. The germline V gene encodes CDR1 DFQATT and CDR2 SNEGSKA (reference sequence). This CDR3 comprises 14 residues. CDR3 DNA (partial): TGCAGTGCTAGTTGGGCAGAAAATAATTCACCC. It yields the protein CSASWAENNSP. The full CDR3 reads CSASWAENNSPLHF.

This clone was found a few times. The read finishes 3 residues shy of the CDR3 end, and the germline J gene is used to complete it. The J gene is TRBJ1-1, the V gene TRBV5-1; maybe TRBD1 (5 bases). Germline CDR1 SGHRS, CDR2 YFSETQ. The CDR3 runs 13 residues. CDR3 amino acids: CASSPPGVPRAFF. The sequenced part of the CDR3 DNA is TGCGCCAGCAGCCCGCCGGGGGTCCCAAGA.

In its sample, this clone was seen many times. The read ends 3 residues before the CDR3 terminus; that terminus is restored from the germline J gene. The rearrangement uses TRBV18 and TRBJ2-5, with D possibly TRBD2 on 6 matching bases. CDR3 size: 13 residues. Trimming removed 4 bases at V and 5 bases at J, with 11 bases between. Per the germline V gene, CDR1 is KGHSH and CDR2 is LQKENI. The CDR3 DNA, read in part, is TGTGCCAGCTCACTGGGACTTGACGAGACC. This translates into CASSLGLDET. The entire CDR3 protein reads CASSLGLDETQYF. The variable domain in full, completed from reference TRBV18 and TRBJ2-5, reads NAGVMQNPRHLVRRRGQEARLRCSPMKGHSHVYWYRQLPEEGLKFMVYLQKENIIDESGMPKERFSAEFPKEGPSILRIQQVVRGDSAAYFCASSLGLDETQYFGPGTRLLVL.

Regarding this clone: The read ends 3 residues before the CDR3 terminus; that terminus is restored from the germline J gene. J is TRBJ2-7 and V is TRBV5-6, with D perhaps TRBD1 (5 bases). The CDR3 is made up of 13 amino acids. Germline V gene data show CDR1 as SGHDT and CDR2 as YYEEEE. Trimming left V 1 base short and J 5 bases short, with 10 bases between. CDR3 sequence reads: CASSLQGGNEQYF. The CDR3 DNA, read in part, is TGTGCCAGCAGCTTGCAGGGCGGCAACGAG.

In its sample, this clone was seen many times. The read ends 3 residues early relative to the CDR3; the germline J gene fills the gap. The J gene is TRBJ1-6, the V gene TRBV2, with TRBD1 matching over 9 bases. Looked up from germline, CDR1 is SNHLY and CDR2 is FYNNEI. J gave up 7 bases and V 7 bases, and 2 bases lay outside the gene matches. The CDR3 length is 13 residues. The sequenced part of the CDR3 DNA is TGTGCCAGCATCGGGACAGGGAATTCACCC. Protein: CASIGTGNSP. The whole CDR3 sequence reads CASIGTGNSPLHF.

A note on this clone: The observed sequence ends 3 residues before the CDR3 terminus, with the missing tail filled in from the germline J gene. The chain combines TRBV6-1 with TRBJ2-3, with 10 bases fitting TRBD2. With 0 bases clipped from V and 3 bases from J, the junction kept 3 bases outside the gene matches. The CDR3 is 16 amino acids. Germline assignment: CDR1 MNHNS and CDR2 SASEGT. CDR3 DNA (partial): TGTGCCAGCAGTGAAGCCTTACTAGCGGGAACAGATACG. Amino acids: CASSEALLAGTDT. Given in full, the CDR3 is CASSEALLAGTDTQYF.

This clone was recorded at least ten times. The CDR3 goes on 3 residues after the read ends, and that part is filled in from the germline J gene. The V gene is TRBV29-1, the J gene TRBJ1-1; the D gene is possibly TRBD1 (5 bases). V lost 6 bases and J lost 6, with 14 bases in between. CDR1 and CDR2 (germline): SQVTM, ANQGSEA. The CDR3 is made up of 12 amino acids. CDR3 bases read: TGCAGCGTCCTCAGGGTTCAGGCTGAA. Translating it yields CSVLRVQAE. The entire CDR3 protein is CSVLRVQAEAFF.

A word on this clone: The CDR3 end is not reached by the read, which stops 3 residues before it; the germline J gene fills it in. The chain uses TRBV20-1 and TRBJ2-7, with a tentative D call TRBD1 (6 bases). Per germline, CDR1 DFQATT and CDR2 SNEGSKA (reference sequence). V was pared by 6 bases and J by 3 bases, with 15 bases between. The CDR3 has 13 amino acids. Here the CDR3 reads CSAPGHQSYEQYF. The covered CDR3 bases are TGCAGTGCCCCGGGACACCAAAGCTACGAG.

This clone was observed a handful of times. From the germline J gene comes the end of the CDR3, since the read stops 3 residues before it. The chain has TRBV19 and TRBJ2-7; tentative D call: TRBD2 (5 bases). V lost 4 bases to trimming and J lost 3 bases, with 13 bases between them. Germline V gives CDR1 LNHDA, CDR2 SQIVND (reference sequence). This CDR3 has 14 residues. The DNA read from the CDR3 is TGTGCCAGTAGTACCCGAGGACTTGGCTACGAG. Translation gives CASSTRGLGYE. The complete CDR3 reads CASSTRGLGYEQYF.

This clone occurred a few times. The DNA ends 3 residues before the CDR3 does, and the rest of the CDR3 is filled in from the germline J gene. The chain has TRBV30 and TRBJ2-7, with 9 bases fitting TRBD1. CDR3 length equals 12 residues. V trimming: 5 bases; J trimming: 4 bases; junction bases outside the gene matches: 3. Looked up from germline, CDR1 is GTSNPN and CDR2 is SVGIG (reference sequence). The CDR3 DNA, read in part, is TGTGCCTGGTCGACAGGGGGGTACGAG. Translation: CAWSTGGYE. The whole CDR3 sequence reads CAWSTGGYEQYF.